This T cell receptor beta chain was captured in a study of blood T cell repertoires in COVID-19 (dated by TCRdb to 2018 to 2021). Regarding the research as a whole: Samples from collaborators originated in the United States, Italy and Spain and spanned both the acute and convalescent phases of COVID-19. The prospective study material was composed of cDNA or gDNA derived from T cells, B-cell-depleted T cells, or PBMCs. Deeply sampled blood TCRbeta repertoires from subjects exposed to, actively infected with, or recovered from COVID-19 were included in the dataset. The repertoires were released in a freely available public database meant as a resource for research on the immune response to SARS-CoV-2. Samples came from the ongoing ImmuneRACE study (first 160 participants) plus 1,254 subjects from 6 global collaborators. A de-identified subject ID, COVID-19 status, age in years and sex were almost always included in the sample metadata. Where available, HLA class I and class II types were obtained from metadata supplied by the sample provider rather than from assay-based typing.

Study-level results and caveats: The amount of clinical and demographic metadata varied by source and participant and was provided uncurated.

A second Seattle source provided samples from volunteer blood donors who had recovered from COVID-19. The collaborating institutions used their own protocols to collect whole blood in K2EDTA tubes. Collaborator samples were shipped for TCRbeta analysis as frozen whole blood, isolated PBMCs, or DNA extracted from either sample type. TCRbeta CDR3 regions were amplified from genomic DNA using the immunoSEQ Assay, a bias-controlled multiplex PCR. On the authors' methods: The number of nucleated cells in each sample was estimated by amplification of reference gene primers within the assay. To quantify the absolute abundance of each unique TCRbeta CDR3 rearrangement, sequence reads were collapsed and filtered. For each sample, productive Simpson clonality was calculated by taking the square root of Simpson's diversity index across productive rearrangements. The table was pulled from immuneACCESS by TCRdb, which kept in-frame rearrangements only. Such tables lose some clones; where checked, under half of the loss comes from unresolved V genes, and the rest has no known cause. V and J calls and clone size follow that table, whereas D and trimming were derived from the DNA. This sample comprises some 200,000 clones, about 90% of them detected only once. The ten biggest clones cover approximately 12% of the sample.

On this clone itself: What antigen it recognizes has not been identified. Per-base qualities were not stored, and no clone one base away is much larger.

Reading from cysteine to phenylalanine, the CDR3 counts 17 amino acids. The read is trimmed to its CDR3 DNA, 51 bases read in frame from base 1. CDR1 SGDLS and CDR2 YYNGEE were looked up in the germline V gene. V loses 3 bases of germline sequence and J loses 4 bases, and the interval between the two ends is 20 bases. The receptor chain draws on TRBV9 and TRBJ2-1, and TRBD1 may be the D gene, going by 7 matching bases. Input material: peripheral blood. The source of this sequence is a woman between 18 and 30 years old who had recovered from COVID-19. This receptor carries the CDR3 CASSAYEGAGGYNEQFF. The DNA sequence is as follows: TGTGCCAGCAGCGCCTACGAGGGGGCAGGGGGGTACAATGAGCAGTTCTTC.